Below, one T cell receptor beta chain is given with its context. Its matching antigen is unknown. Per germline, CDR1 MGHRA and CDR2 YSYEKL. The CDR3 runs to 16 residues. The V and J ends lost 4 bases and 4 bases respectively, with 16 bases between them. PCR was performed using 60 Vbeta and 13 Jbeta primers. Some clones are missing from TCRdb's copy, which holds only in-frame ones; the method was immunoSEQ multiplex PCR. The sample contains 200,000 to 250,000 clones, roughly 90% of which appear only once. The data were taken from a study of cytomegalovirus exposure and HLA in healthy donors. Study results and limitations: Cytomegalovirus status was reportedly diagnosed by the classifier with high specificity and sensitivity. The likely explanation for a cluster of highly shared sequence variants was sequencing artifact. Specificity of a few CMV-associated chains for CMV antigens was verified in vitro.

Sequenced material: PBMCs. The rearrangement links TRBV4-1 to TRBJ2-2; D uncertain. This TCR derives from a young woman in good health and CMV-seronegative. In DNA, the CDR3 is TGCGCCAGCAGCCCGAAACCGCCGGGTAGCACCGGGGAGCTGTTTTTT. Its protein is CASSPKPPGSTGELFF.